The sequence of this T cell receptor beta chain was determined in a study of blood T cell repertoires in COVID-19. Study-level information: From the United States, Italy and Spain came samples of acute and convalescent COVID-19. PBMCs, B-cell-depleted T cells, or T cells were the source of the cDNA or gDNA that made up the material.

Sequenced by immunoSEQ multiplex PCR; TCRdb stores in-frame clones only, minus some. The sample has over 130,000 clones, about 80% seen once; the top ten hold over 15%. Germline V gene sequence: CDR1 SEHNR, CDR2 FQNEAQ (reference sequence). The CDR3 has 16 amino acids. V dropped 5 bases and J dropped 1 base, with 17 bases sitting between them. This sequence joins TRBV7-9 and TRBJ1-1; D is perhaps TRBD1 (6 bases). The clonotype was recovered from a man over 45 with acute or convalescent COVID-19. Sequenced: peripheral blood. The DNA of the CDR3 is TGTGCCAGCAGCAACCGGACCGGGACACCGAACACTGAAGCTTTCTTT. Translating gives CASSNRTGTPNTEAFF.